This is a list of T cell receptor beta chains from one sample in a study of T cell responses to AZD1222 COVID-19 vaccine. Libraries were prepared by immunoSEQ multiplex PCR; TCRdb keeps only in-frame clonotypes and omits some of them. The sample has roughly 120,000 clones, about 92% seen once. The sequenced sample was peripheral blood, obtained on day 0 of AZD1222 vaccination. Receptors originate from an adult in good health. Each CDR3 is given with its conserved first and last residue. Each record gives: D gene, V gene, CDR3 length, J gene, clone size, CDR3 protein, CDR3 DNA. The D gene is left open where the match is weak. Clone size is shown for a subset of rows, as once, few, many or a class of expanded clone.

>NA|TRBV7-2|14|TRBJ1-1|NA
CASFKEQRNTEAFF
TGTGCCAGCTTCAAAGAACAAAGGAACACTGAAGCTTTCTTT
>NA|TRBV6-2/TRBV6-3|19|TRBJ1-5|NA
CASSYSTVRERYSNQPQHF
TGTGCCAGCAGTTACTCTACCGTAAGGGAGAGGTATAGCAATCAGCCCCAGCATTTT
>NA|TRBV5-1|14|TRBJ2-1|NA
CASAEGGTDNEQFF
TGCGCCAGCGCCGAAGGCGGGACAGACAATGAGCAGTTCTTC
>TRBD1|TRBV25-1|14|TRBJ2-5|once
CASSYEGARETQYF
TGTGCCAGCAGTTATGAGGGGGCAAGGGAGACCCAGTACTTC
>NA|TRBV11-2|14|TRBJ2-2|NA
CASSLVGPTGELFF
TGTGCCAGCAGCTTAGTCGGGCCGACCGGGGAGCTGTTTTTT
>NA|TRBV14|13|TRBJ1-6|NA
CASSPALNSPLHF
TGTGCCAGCAGCCCCGCCTTAAATTCACCCCTCCACTTT
>TRBD1|TRBV19|15|TRBJ2-2|NA
CASSIAGGSAGELFF
TGTGCCAGTAGTATTGCAGGGGGCTCTGCCGGGGAGCTGTTTTTT
>TRBD1|TRBV6-6|14|TRBJ1-1|NA
CASSWDRVGTEAFF
TGTGCCAGCAGCTGGGACAGGGTGGGCACTGAAGCTTTCTTT
>NA|TRBV18|16|TRBJ1-4|NA
CASSPITPSTNEKLFF
TGTGCCAGCTCACCAATTACACCTTCAACTAATGAAAAACTGTTTTTT
>TRBD1|TRBV4-3|16|TRBJ2-1|NA
CASSQVHSAGGNEQFF
TGCGCCAGCAGCCAAGTTCATTCCGCAGGGGGCAATGAGCAGTTCTTC
>TRBD2|TRBV7-2|15|TRBJ2-3|NA
CASLLREARTDTQYF
TGTGCCAGCCTTTTGCGGGAGGCTCGCACAGATACGCAGTATTTT
>NA|TRBV24-1|12|TRBJ2-5|NA
CATSDNFRSQYF
TGTGCCACCAGTGATAACTTCCGGTCCCAGTACTTC
>TRBD1|TRBV7-2|13|TRBJ2-5|NA
CASSRDRGETQYF
TGTGCCAGCAGCCGAGACAGGGGAGAGACCCAGTACTTC
>TRBD1|TRBV28|15|TRBJ2-7|NA
CASSLTGGFSYEQYF
TGTGCCAGCAGTTTGACAGGGGGGTTTTCCTACGAGCAGTACTTC
>TRBD2|TRBV2|16|TRBJ2-1|NA
CASSGATSGRAHEQFF
TGTGCCAGCAGCGGGGCCACTAGCGGGAGGGCCCATGAGCAGTTCTTC
>NA|TRBV5-1|17|TRBJ2-6|few
CASSLRQGSSGANVLTF
TGCGCCAGCAGCTTGAGGCAGGGAAGCTCTGGGGCCAACGTCCTGACTTTC
>NA|TRBV5-5|13|TRBJ1-6|NA
CASSSNGNSPLHF
TGTGCCAGCAGCTCGAACGGGAATTCACCCCTCCACTTT
>NA|TRBV28|17|TRBJ1-6|NA
CASSMLGEGSYNSPLHF
TGTGCCAGCAGCATGTTGGGTGAGGGCTCCTATAATTCACCCCTCCACTTT
>TRBD1|TRBV29-1|16|TRBJ2-3|NA
CSVEALGTGSTDTQYF
TGCAGCGTTGAGGCTTTGGGGACAGGGAGCACAGATACGCAGTATTTT
>NA|TRBV7-2|15|TRBJ1-5|NA
CASSSTDYSNQPQHF
TGTGCCAGCAGCTCCACAGACTATAGCAATCAGCCCCAGCATTTT
>NA|TRBV10-3|14|TRBJ2-5|NA
CAISDGGGRETQYF
TGTGCCATCAGTGATGGGGGGGGCCGAGAGACCCAGTACTTC
>TRBD1|TRBV18|15|TRBJ1-2|NA
CASSNPGTETYGYTF
TGTGCCAGCTCAAACCCCGGGACAGAGACGTATGGCTACACCTTC
>NA|TRBV9|15|TRBJ2-1|NA
CASSVVGGSYNEQFF
TGTGCCAGCAGCGTAGTTGGGGGTTCCTACAATGAGCAGTTCTTC
>NA|TRBV4-3|16|TRBJ2-7|NA
CASSQDPVEEGYEQYF
TGCGCCAGCAGCCAAGACCCCGTGGAGGAGGGGTACGAGCAGTACTTC
>NA|TRBV7-6|11|TRBJ2-7|NA
CANPLPYEQYF
TGTGCCAACCCCCTCCCCTACGAGCAGTACTTC
>NA|TRBV19|15|TRBJ1-5|NA
CASSIGPVSNQPQHF
TGTGCCAGTAGTATAGGGCCAGTTAGCAATCAGCCCCAGCATTTT
>NA|TRBV2|15|TRBJ1-2|NA
CASSEALTGNYGYTF
TGTGCCAGCAGTGAAGCGCTTACAGGGAACTATGGCTACACCTTC
>TRBD2|TRBV5-8|15|TRBJ2-3|NA
CASSSLAESTDTQYF
TGTGCCAGCAGCTCGCTAGCGGAGAGCACAGATACGCAGTATTTT